This T cell receptor (beta chain) was sequenced for a study of identical twins. Unique molecular identifiers were present on cDNA, and template switching added a universal primer site. TCRdb re-analysed the 5' RACE reads in MiXCR, keeping a single row per CDR3 protein. The table has roughly 480,000 distinct CDR3 sequences, 20% to 30% seen once; the top ten hold 2.9%. Trimming removed 2 bases from V and 8 bases from J, with 9 bases in between. CDR3 length: 12 residues. CDR1 WNHNN and CDR2 SYGVQD come from the germline V gene (reference sequence). Broader study findings: Models underestimated how often monozygotic twins shared out-of-frame TCR alpha.

On this clonotype itself: Antigen unknown.

These data were also filed under a second study, of T cells expressing NK-cell markers. As reported in that work: The CD3+CD56-NKG2C+ fraction was also led by these clonotypes in a few donors.

The receptor comes from a woman between 18 and 29 years old in good health. V is TRBV10-1 and J is TRBJ1-1; a possible D gene is TRBD1 (6 bases). The sequenced material came from CD4+ T cells sorted from blood. The CDR3 coding sequence is TGCGCCAGCAGTGAGGGGACATCCGAAGCTTTCTTT. As protein: CASSEGTSEAFF.